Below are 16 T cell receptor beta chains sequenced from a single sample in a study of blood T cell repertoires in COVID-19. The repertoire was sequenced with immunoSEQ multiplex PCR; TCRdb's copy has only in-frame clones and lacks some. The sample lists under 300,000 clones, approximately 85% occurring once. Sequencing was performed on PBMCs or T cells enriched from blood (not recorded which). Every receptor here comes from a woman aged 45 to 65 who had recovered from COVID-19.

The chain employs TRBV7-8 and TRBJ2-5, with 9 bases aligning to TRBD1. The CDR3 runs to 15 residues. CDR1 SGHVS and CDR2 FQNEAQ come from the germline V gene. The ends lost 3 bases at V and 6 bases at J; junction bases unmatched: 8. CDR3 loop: CASSFGQGILKTQYF. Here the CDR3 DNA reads TGTGCCAGCAGCTTTGGACAGGGGATCTTGAAGACCCAGTACTTC. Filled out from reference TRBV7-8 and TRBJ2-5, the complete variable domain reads GAGVSQSPRYKVAKRGQDVALRCDPISGHVSLFWYQQALGQGPEFLTYFQNEAQLDKSGLPSDRFFAERPEGSVSTLKIQRTQQEDSAVYLCASSFGQGILKTQYFGPGTRLLVL.

In DNA, the CDR3 is TGCGCCAGCAGCTTGGGGCTAGCGGGTGCTCCCCCAGATACGCAGTATTTT. Residues: CASSLGLAGAPPDTQYF. V usage is TRBV5-1 and J usage is TRBJ2-3; TRBD2 matches 8 bases. The CDR3 loop spans 17 amino acids. The J segment lost 4 bases and the V segment lost 0 bases, leaving 10 bases of the junction unmatched. CDR1 is SGHRS and CDR2 is YFSETQ in the germline V gene. Drawing the rest from reference TRBV5-1 and TRBJ2-3, the complete variable domain is KAGVTQTPRYLIKTRGQQVTLSCSPISGHRSVSWYQQTPGQGLQFLFEYFSETQRNKGNFPGRFSGRQFSNSRSEMNVSTLELGDSALYLCASSLGLAGAPPDTQYFGPGTRLTVL.

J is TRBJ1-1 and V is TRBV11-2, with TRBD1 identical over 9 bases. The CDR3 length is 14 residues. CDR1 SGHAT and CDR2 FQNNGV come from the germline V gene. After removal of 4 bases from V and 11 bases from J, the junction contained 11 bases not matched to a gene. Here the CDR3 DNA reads TGTGCCAGCAGCTCGCTGGGGACAGGGAGTGTTGCTTTCTTT. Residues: CASSSLGTGSVAFF.

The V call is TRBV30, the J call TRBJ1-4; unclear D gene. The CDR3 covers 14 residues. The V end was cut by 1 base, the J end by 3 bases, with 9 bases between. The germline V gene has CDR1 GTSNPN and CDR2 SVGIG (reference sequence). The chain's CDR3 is CAWSEGASNEKLFF. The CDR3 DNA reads TGTGCCTGGAGTGAAGGAGCTTCTAATGAAAAACTGTTTTTT.

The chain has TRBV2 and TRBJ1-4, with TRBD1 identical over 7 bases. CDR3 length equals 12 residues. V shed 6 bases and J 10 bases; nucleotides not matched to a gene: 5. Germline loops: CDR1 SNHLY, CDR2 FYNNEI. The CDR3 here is CASRGTGAKLFF. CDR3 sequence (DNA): TGTGCCAGCAGGGGAACAGGGGCAAAACTGTTTTTT. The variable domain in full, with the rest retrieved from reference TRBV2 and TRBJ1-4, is EPEVTQTPSHQVTQMGQEVILRCVPISNHLYFYWYRQILGQKVEFLVSFYNNEISEKSEIFDDQFSVERPDGSNFTLKIRSTKLEDSAMYFCASRGTGAKLFFGSGTQLSVL.

CDR3 region: CASSFRTGGITEAFF. In DNA, the CDR3 is TGCGCCAGCAGCTTTAGGACAGGGGGCATCACTGAAGCTTTCTTT. J is TRBJ1-1 and V is TRBV5-1, with 11 positions matching TRBD1. The germline V gene has CDR1 SGHRS and CDR2 YFSETQ. The junction had 4 bases not matched to a gene; V was cut back by 2 bases and J by 4 bases. The CDR3 consists of 15 residues.

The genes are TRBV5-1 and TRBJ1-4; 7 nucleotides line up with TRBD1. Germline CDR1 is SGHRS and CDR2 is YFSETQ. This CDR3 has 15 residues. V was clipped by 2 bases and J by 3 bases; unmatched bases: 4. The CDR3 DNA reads TGCGCCAGCAGCTTTCGAGGGGGCTCTAATGAAAAACTGTTTTTT. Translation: CASSFRGGSNEKLFF.

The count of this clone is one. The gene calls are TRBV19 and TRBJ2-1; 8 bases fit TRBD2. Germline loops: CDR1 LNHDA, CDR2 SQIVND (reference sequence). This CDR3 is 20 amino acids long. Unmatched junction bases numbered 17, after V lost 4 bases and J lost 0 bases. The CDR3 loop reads CASSNGLAATLLSSYNEQFF. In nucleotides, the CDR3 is TGTGCCAGTAGTAATGGACTAGCTGCGACATTACTGAGCTCCTACAATGAGCAGTTCTTC.

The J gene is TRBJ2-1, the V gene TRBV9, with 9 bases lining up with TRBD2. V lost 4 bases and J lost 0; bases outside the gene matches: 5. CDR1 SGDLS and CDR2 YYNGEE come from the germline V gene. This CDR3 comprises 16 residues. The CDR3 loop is CASSSSGASSYNEQFF. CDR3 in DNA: TGTGCCAGCAGCTCTAGCGGGGCGAGCTCCTACAATGAGCAGTTCTTC.

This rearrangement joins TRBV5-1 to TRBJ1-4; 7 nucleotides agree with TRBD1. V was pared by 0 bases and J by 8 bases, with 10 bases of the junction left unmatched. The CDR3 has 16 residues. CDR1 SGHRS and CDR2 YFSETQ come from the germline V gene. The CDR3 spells CASSLGGGQGGEKLFF. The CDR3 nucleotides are TGCGCCAGCAGCTTGGGAGGGGGCCAGGGAGGCGAAAAACTGTTTTTT.

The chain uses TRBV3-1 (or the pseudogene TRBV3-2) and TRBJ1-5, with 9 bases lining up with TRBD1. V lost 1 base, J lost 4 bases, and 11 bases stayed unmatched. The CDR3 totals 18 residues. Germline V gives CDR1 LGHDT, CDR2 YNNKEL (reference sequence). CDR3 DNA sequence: TGTGCCAGCAGCCAAGGAGCTTTTGGGACAGGGTGGAATCAGCCCCAGCATTTT. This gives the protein CASSQGAFGTGWNQPQHF.

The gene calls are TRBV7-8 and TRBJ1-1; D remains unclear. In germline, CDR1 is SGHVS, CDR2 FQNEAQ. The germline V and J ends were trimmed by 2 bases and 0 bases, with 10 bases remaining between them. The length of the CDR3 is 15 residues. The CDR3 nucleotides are TGTGCCAGCAGCTTACACAGCCGGATGAACACTGAAGCTTTCTTT. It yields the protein CASSLHSRMNTEAFF.

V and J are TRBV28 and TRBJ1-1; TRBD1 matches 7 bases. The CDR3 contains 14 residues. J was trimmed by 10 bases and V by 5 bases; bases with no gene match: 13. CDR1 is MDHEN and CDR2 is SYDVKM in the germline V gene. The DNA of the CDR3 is TGTGCCAGCAGTCCAGGACAGGATAGGCGTGGAGCTTTCTTT. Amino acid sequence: CASSPGQDRRGAFF. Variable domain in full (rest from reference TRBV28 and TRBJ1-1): DVKVTQSSRYLVKRTGEKVFLECVQDMDHENMFWYRQDPGLGLRLIYFSYDVKMKEKGDIPEGYSVSREKKERFSLILESASTNQTSMYLCASSPGQDRRGAFFGQGTRLTVV.

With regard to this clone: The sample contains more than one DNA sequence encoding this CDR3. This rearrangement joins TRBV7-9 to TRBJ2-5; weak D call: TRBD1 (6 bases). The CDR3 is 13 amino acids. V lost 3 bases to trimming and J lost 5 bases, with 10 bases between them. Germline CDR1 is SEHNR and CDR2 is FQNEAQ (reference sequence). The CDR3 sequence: CASSLGQGETQYF. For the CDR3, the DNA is TGTGCCAGCAGCTTGGGTCAGGGGGAGACCCAGTACTTC.

The CDR3 reads CASSLDRGDSPLHF. In nucleotides, the CDR3 is TGTGCCAGCAGTTTAGACAGGGGTGATTCACCCCTCCACTTT. The genes are TRBV28 and TRBJ1-6, with 8 bases aligning to TRBD1. The CDR3 has 14 residues. Germline CDR1 and CDR2: MDHEN and SYDVKM. The ends lost 2 bases at V and 8 bases at J; junction bases unmatched: 2. Together with reference TRBV28 and TRBJ1-6, the CDR3 gives the full variable domain: DVKVTQSSRYLVKRTGEKVFLECVQDMDHENMFWYRQDPGLGLRLIYFSYDVKMKEKGDIPEGYSVSREKKERFSLILESASTNQTSMYLCASSLDRGDSPLHFGNGTRLTVT.

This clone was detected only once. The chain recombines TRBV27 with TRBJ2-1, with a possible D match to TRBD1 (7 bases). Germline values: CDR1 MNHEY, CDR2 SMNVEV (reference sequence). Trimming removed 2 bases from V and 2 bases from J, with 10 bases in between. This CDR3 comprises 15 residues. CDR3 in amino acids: CASSLARGAYNEQFF. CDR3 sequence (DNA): TGTGCCAGCAGTTTAGCCAGGGGGGCCTACAATGAGCAGTTCTTC.